Below are 30 T cell receptor beta chains sequenced from a single sample in a study of CXCR3-negative and CXCR3-positive naive CD8 T cells. Via 5' RACE with UMI labels, TRB cDNA libraries were prepared. Using the 5' RACE reads, TCRdb records one entry per CDR3 protein without DNA. Its table lists tens of thousands of distinct CDR3 sequences. The sample taken for sequencing was naive CXCR3- CD8+ T cells from blood. Subset: CD45RO-CCR7+CD27+CD95- naive CD8+ T cells lacking CXCR3 (TNR3-). These receptors originate from a human donor in good health. Some clones in this sample may be carry-over from other donors' samples.

The chain employs TRBV25-1 and TRBJ2-2; TCRdb outputs TRBD1, but without DNA this stays unchecked. This CDR3 contains 14 residues. The germline V gene has CDR1 MGHDK and CDR2 SYGVNS. CDR3 loop: CASSESGETGELFF. The full variable domain, with the rest looked up from reference TRBV25-1 and TRBJ2-2, is EADIYQTPRYLVIGTGKKITLECSQTMGHDKMYWYQQDPGMELHLIHYSYGVNSTEKGDLSSESTVSRIRTEHFPLTLESARPSHTSQYLCASSESGETGELFFGEGSRLTVL.

The chain has TRBV27 and TRBJ2-7. The V gene's germline CDR1 is MNHEY and CDR2 SMNVEV (reference sequence). The CDR3 sequence is 14 residues long. CDR3 sequence reads: CASSLSARYYEQYF.

The V and J genes are TRBV9 and TRBJ1-2. The V gene's germline CDR1 is SGDLS and CDR2 YYNGEE. The CDR3 runs to 16 residues. The CDR3 here is CASSDNSGLYNYGYTF.

The CDR3 region is CASSRLAGVNTGELFF. The chain has TRBV12-3 or TRBV12-4 and TRBJ2-2; no DNA is available, so the TRBD2 call from TCRdb remains unchecked. This CDR3 region has 16 residues.

The V call is TRBV12-3 or TRBV12-4, the J call TRBJ1-2. The CDR3 totals 13 residues. The CDR3 sequence: CASSPTATYGYTF.

The chain recombines TRBV4-1 with TRBJ1-1. This CDR3 has 15 residues. Looked up from germline, CDR1 is MGHRA and CDR2 is YSYEKL. CDR3: CASSMTGLENTEAFF.

This chain uses TRBV12-3 or TRBV12-4 with TRBJ1-1. The length of the CDR3 is 14 residues. The CDR3: CASPEDAGNTEAFF.

This rearrangement joins TRBV19 to TRBJ2-1. From germline, CDR1 is LNHDA and CDR2 SQIVND (reference sequence). The CDR3 runs to 12 residues. The CDR3 protein is CASSIVQAEQFF.

The chain carries TRBV28 and TRBJ2-7; TCRdb designates TRBD1, a call that cannot be tested without DNA. CDR1 and CDR2 (germline): MDHEN, SYDVKM. There are 14 residues in the CDR3. The CDR3 region is CASSFRQGADEQYF.

The V and J genes are TRBV12-3 or TRBV12-4 and TRBJ1-1; TCRdb's assignment of TRBD1 cannot be checked, as there is no DNA. This CDR3 spans 14 amino acids. The CDR3 here is CASRLIRDSTEAFF.

The gene calls are TRBV2 and TRBJ2-3; TCRdb's assignment of TRBD1 cannot be checked, as there is no DNA. The CDR3 runs to 14 residues. CDR1 SNHLY and CDR2 FYNNEI come from the germline V gene. The CDR3 region is CASSDAGGTDTQYF.

The chain employs TRBV28 and TRBJ1-5; TCRdb's D call of TRBD1 is untestable without DNA. The germline gives CDR1 MDHEN, CDR2 SYDVKM. This CDR3 is 16 amino acids long. CDR3 protein: CASSALGGGAGQPQHF.

J is TRBJ1-2 and V is TRBV29-1; the TCRdb D gene call, TRBD1, has no DNA to confirm it. CDR1 is SQVTM and CDR2 is ANQGSEA in the germline V gene. The CDR3 is 13 residues long. CDR3 sequence reads: CSAYRLGDYGYTF.

The chain combines TRBV23-1 with TRBJ1-1. TRBV23-1 is reported as an ORF; its role is uncertain. The CDR3 is made up of 13 amino acids. The chain's CDR3 is CAINRTANTEAFF.

The chain carries TRBV4-1 and TRBJ1-5; lacking DNA, the TRBD1 call made by TCRdb goes unchecked. The V gene's germline CDR1 is MGHRA and CDR2 YSYEKL. This CDR3 has 16 amino acids. This chain's CDR3 is CASSQSREEVNQPQHF.

This chain links TRBV27 with TRBJ2-2; the TCRdb D gene call, TRBD1, has no DNA to confirm it. The germline CDR1 and CDR2 sequences are MNHEY and SMNVEV (reference sequence). This CDR3 has 14 residues. The CDR3 protein is CASKLQGGTGELFF.

This chain links TRBV2 with TRBJ2-5; the D call of TRBD1 rests on TCRdb alone, since no DNA is present to check it. From germline, CDR1 is SNHLY and CDR2 FYNNEI. CDR3 length equals 15 residues. The CDR3 here is CASSERTGGQETQYF. Combining the CDR3 with reference TRBV2 and TRBJ2-5 gives the whole variable domain EPEVTQTPSHQVTQMGQEVILRCVPISNHLYFYWYRQILGQKVEFLVSFYNNEISEKSEIFDDQFSVERPDGSNFTLKIRSTKLEDSAMYFCASSERTGGQETQYFGPGTRLLVL.

The chain employs TRBV29-1 and TRBJ2-2. CDR1 is SQVTM and CDR2 is ANQGSEA in the germline V gene. This CDR3 region has 14 residues. The CDR3 is CSVVWPLNTGELFF.

V is TRBV6-4 and J is TRBJ2-1. CDR1 and CDR2 (germline): MRHNA, SNTAGT. This CDR3 is 13 amino acids long. CDR3 sequence: CASSEAYNHEQFF.

This chain uses TRBV9 with TRBJ2-7. Looked up from germline, CDR1 is SGDLS and CDR2 is YYNGEE. This CDR3 region has 15 residues. The CDR3 loop reads CASSPGPISSYEQYF.

The chain couples TRBV25-1 to TRBJ2-2; the D call from TCRdb, TRBD1, cannot be confirmed without DNA. Germline assignment: CDR1 MGHDK and CDR2 SYGVNS. This CDR3 spans 17 amino acids. The CDR3 region is CARGDRKGKANTGELFF.

This chain uses TRBV28 with TRBJ2-7; TCRdb lists TRBD1, though no DNA is available to test this call. The CDR3 has 14 amino acids. Germline assignment: CDR1 MDHEN and CDR2 SYDVKM. This CDR3 is CASSLGTGQYEQYF.

The J gene is TRBJ2-7, the V gene TRBV6-4; TCRdb gives TRBD2 as the D gene, but with no DNA this cannot be confirmed. Germline lookup yields CDR1 MRHNA and CDR2 SNTAGT. The CDR3 is 14 residues long. The CDR3 sequence is CASSAVAGTYEQYF.

This chain uses TRBV29-1 with TRBJ1-1. Germline V lookup: CDR1 SQVTM, CDR2 ANQGSEA. The CDR3 contains 11 residues. CDR3: CSALESTEAFF.

The gene calls are TRBV12-3 or TRBV12-4 and TRBJ2-7; the TCRdb call, TRBD1, lacks DNA for checking. The CDR3 spans 16 residues. CDR3 sequence reads: CASSVGGTGGTYEQYF.

The CDR3 reads CASSSSGGAFYNEQFF. The chain combines TRBV4-1 with TRBJ2-1; TCRdb calls TRBD2, which cannot be checked without DNA. Germline-derived CDR1 and CDR2 are MGHRA and YSYEKL. This CDR3 spans 16 amino acids.

This chain uses TRBV28 with TRBJ1-1; with no DNA, the TCRdb D assignment of TRBD1 cannot be verified. CDR3 size: 12 residues. CDR1 MDHEN and CDR2 SYDVKM come from the germline V gene. CDR3 sequence: CASSWDRVEAFF. The whole variable domain, filled in from reference TRBV28 and TRBJ1-1, reads DVKVTQSSRYLVKRTGEKVFLECVQDMDHENMFWYRQDPGLGLRLIYFSYDVKMKEKGDIPEGYSVSREKKERFSLILESASTNQTSMYLCASSWDRVEAFFGQGTRLTVV.

The gene calls are TRBV5-5 and TRBJ2-3; TCRdb proposes TRBD1, but this gene call is untestable without DNA. From germline, CDR1 is SGHKS and CDR2 YYEKEE (reference sequence). The CDR3 sequence is 16 residues long. The CDR3 sequence is CASSRWTSMRADTQYF.

This chain uses TRBV10-3 with TRBJ2-7. CDR3 length equals 11 residues. Germline V lookup: CDR1 ENHRY, CDR2 SYGVKD. The CDR3: CAIAGSYEQYF.

The chain joins TRBV29-1 to TRBJ1-2. The CDR3 sequence is 15 residues long. Germline lookup yields CDR1 SQVTM and CDR2 ANQGSEA. The CDR3 reads CSVGTVDGTNYGYTF.